A single sample is the source of the 15 T cell receptor beta chains below, sequenced in a study of PD-1 blockade in classical Hodgkin lymphoma. Assay used: immunoSEQ multiplex PCR; TCRdb lists only in-frame clones, some missing. Of more than 95,000 clones detected, roughly nine tenths appear once; the ten largest clones hold about 20%. Time point here: cycle 4 day 1 (C4D1), after 5 to 7 weeks of nivolumab. All patients relapsed after autologous stem cell transplantation, and brentuximab vedotin exposure varied. The sample consisted of peripheral blood mononuclear cells (PBMCs), taken before the fourth cycle of nivolumab. The receptors derive from a human donor with classical Hodgkin lymphoma.

J is TRBJ1-2 and V is TRBV5-4; D is unresolved. This CDR3 has 14 amino acids. Germline-derived CDR1 and CDR2 are SGHNT and YYREEE (reference sequence). Trimming removed 4 bases at V and 8 bases at J, with 18 bases between. The CDR3 here is CASSRAERTRGYTF. CDR3 coding DNA: TGTGCCAGCAGCAGGGCCGAGCGAACAAGAGGCTACACCTTC.

This sequence joins TRBV6-5 and TRBJ1-2; no reliable D call. Germline V lookup: CDR1 MNHEY, CDR2 SVGAGI. The ends were cut back, 6 bases at V and 0 bases at J, with 11 bases in the middle. The CDR3 length is 14 residues. The DNA for the CDR3 is TGTGCCAGCAGCGAGCGCTCCACTAACTATGGCTACACCTTC. Translated, it gives CASSERSTNYGYTF.

The rearrangement uses TRBV29-1 and TRBJ2-1; 11 bases match TRBD2. The trim removed 4 bases at V and 6 bases at J, leaving 5 bases unmatched. Germline values: CDR1 SQVTM, CDR2 ANQGSEA. This CDR3 contains 14 residues. The CDR3 loop is CSVAGTSGLNEQFF. The CDR3 region has the DNA TGCAGCGTTGCCGGGACTAGCGGCCTCAATGAGCAGTTCTTC.

The rearrangement uses TRBV5-1 and TRBJ2-4; D gene unclear. The V and J ends lost 0 bases and 6 bases respectively, with 7 bases between them. Germline V gene sequence: CDR1 SGHRS, CDR2 YFSETQ. CDR3 length: 13 residues. The CDR3 sequence is CASSLVGSNIQYF. CDR3 coding DNA: TGCGCCAGCAGCTTGGTGGGTTCAAACATTCAGTACTTC.

The chain has TRBV4-1 and TRBJ2-5; no definite D call. TRBJ2-7 matches the DNA end more closely, so the J call is doubtful. The germline CDR1 and CDR2 sequences are MGHRA and YSYEKL. CDR3 size: 13 residues. The CDR3 spells CASSQVGSYEQYF. The CDR3 nucleotides are TGCGCCAGCAGCCAAGTCGGCTCCTACGAGCAGTACTTC.

The CDR3 DNA follows: TGTGCCAGCTCACAACCGGGACACACCAGGGAGACCCAGTACTTC. Translating gives CASSQPGHTRETQYF. The chain employs TRBV18 and TRBJ2-5, with D possibly TRBD1 on 6 matching bases. Germline V CDR1 and CDR2: KGHSH, LQKENI. The CDR3 contains 15 residues. Trimming left V 4 bases short and J 5 bases short, with 17 bases between.

The CDR3 sequence: CASSVGFYGVSNYGYTF. CDR3 coding DNA: TGTGCCAGCAGCGTAGGCTTTTATGGAGTCTCCAACTATGGCTACACCTTC. The V and J genes are TRBV9 and TRBJ1-2; no clear D. CDR3 length: 17 residues. Trimming pared 0 bases from V and 2 bases from J, leaving 17 bases between. Germline V gives CDR1 SGDLS, CDR2 YYNGEE. The full variable domain, completed using reference TRBV9 and TRBJ1-2, is DSGVTQTPKHLITATGQRVTLRCSPRSGDLSVYWYQQSLDQGLQFLIQYYNGEERAKGNILERFSAQQFPDLHSELNLSSLELGDSALYFCASSVGFYGVSNYGYTFGSGTRLTVV.

This chain uses TRBV7-9 with TRBJ2-1; perhaps TRBD1 as D (6 bases). The germline CDR1 and CDR2 sequences are SEHNR and FQNEAQ (reference sequence). Trimming pared 3 bases from V and 2 bases from J, leaving 11 bases between. The CDR3 length is 15 residues. CDR3 in DNA: TGTGCCAGCAGCTTGACAGGTGATACCTACAATGAGCAGTTCTTC. Its translation: CASSLTGDTYNEQFF.

The chain is built from TRBV28 and TRBJ2-7; the D is unclear. The germline gives CDR1 MDHEN, CDR2 SYDVKM. The CDR3 runs to 14 residues. V was shortened by 1 base and J by 2 bases, with 9 bases between the two germline ends. Written as DNA, the CDR3 is TGTGCCAGCAGTTTATTAGGCCAGACCTACGAGCAGTACTTC. Its protein is CASSLLGQTYEQYF.

The rearrangement uses TRBV10-3 and TRBJ1-5; D remains ambiguous. Germline V gene sequence: CDR1 ENHRY, CDR2 SYGVKD. V lost 5 bases to trimming and J lost 0 bases, with 11 bases between them. The CDR3 consists of 15 residues. CDR3 in amino acids: CAISRGGDSNQPQHF. CDR3 DNA: TGTGCCATCAGTCGGGGAGGAGATAGCAATCAGCCCCAGCATTTT.

This chain connects TRBV19 to TRBJ2-7; D ambiguous. CDR3 size: 14 residues. V lost 0 bases and J 6 bases, leaving 12 bases between the germline ends. The germline CDR1 and CDR2 sequences are LNHDA and SQIVND (reference sequence). As DNA, the CDR3 is TGTGCCAGTAGTATAGAGGGTAGTACGTCCGAGCAGTACTTC. This codes for CASSIEGSTSEQYF.

This clone has a single count. The V and J genes are TRBV9 and TRBJ1-1, with 7 positions matching TRBD1. The CDR3 is 15 residues long. From germline, CDR1 is SGDLS and CDR2 YYNGEE. V was clipped by 2 bases and J by 0 bases; unmatched bases: 4. CDR3 in amino acids: CASSVTGDMNTEAFF. The CDR3 nucleotides read TGTGCCAGCAGCGTTACAGGGGACATGAACACTGAAGCTTTCTTT. Full variable domain (missing parts from reference TRBV9 and TRBJ1-1): DSGVTQTPKHLITATGQRVTLRCSPRSGDLSVYWYQQSLDQGLQFLIQYYNGEERAKGNILERFSAQQFPDLHSELNLSSLELGDSALYFCASSVTGDMNTEAFFGQGTRLTVV.

This chain links TRBV28 with TRBJ2-5, with TRBD2 as a possible D gene (6 bases). The CDR3 contains 13 residues. Trimming removed 7 bases from V and 5 bases from J, with 14 bases in between. The germline CDR1 and CDR2 sequences are MDHEN and SYDVKM. CDR3 in DNA: TGTGCCAGCACCCCAGGAGGGTGGGAGACCCAGTACTTC. Amino acid sequence: CASTPGGWETQYF.

The V and J genes are TRBV12-2 and TRBJ1-2. TRBV12-2 is a documented pseudogene. This CDR3 comprises 13 residues. This chain's CDR3 is CASRLGGSLGYTF. The CDR3 DNA reads TGTGCAAGTCGCTTAGGTGGATCACTGGGGTACACCTTC.

The rearrangement links TRBV6-5 to TRBJ1-6; D may be TRBD1 (6 bases). Per germline, CDR1 MNHEY and CDR2 SVGAGI. The CDR3 is 13 amino acids. Between the trimmed V and J ends, which lost 6 bases and 7 bases, there was a span of 10 bases. The CDR3 protein is CASRPGQNSPLHF. In DNA, the CDR3 is TGTGCCAGCAGGCCCGGACAGAATTCACCCCTCCACTTT.